This T cell receptor beta chain was identified in a study of PD-L1 blockade in urothelial cancer. Study details: Per blood sample, T cells had a median of around 150,000.

Trimming took 3 bases from V and 3 from J; bases not matched to a gene: 9. Germline assignment: CDR1 MNHNS and CDR2 SASEGT. CDR3 length: 17 residues. Synthetic TCR analog templates were added to each PCR reaction. Measured with immunoSEQ multiplex PCR; TCRdb has only the in-frame clones, and not every one. The sample yields 70,000 to 75,000 clones, 80% to 85% seen once. The time point denotes: pretreatment peripheral blood. This chain joins TRBV6-1 and TRBJ2-1; 9 bases agree with TRBD2. This sample comprised PBMCs, obtained around atezolizumab (anti-PD-L1) treatment. This TCR came from a woman between 70 and 85 years old with urothelial cancer. The CDR3 DNA sequence: TGTGCCAGCAGTGATTCCTGGTCTAGCGGGGACTACAATGAGCAGTTCTTC. The encoded protein is CASSDSWSSGDYNEQFF.